These 17 T cell receptor beta chains were all obtained from the same sample, sequenced in a study of sequential checkpoint blockade in melanoma. Treatment of the sample: randomized to nivolumab then ipilimumab (arm A) or the reverse (arm B). The repertoire was sequenced with immunoSEQ multiplex PCR; TCRdb's copy has only in-frame clones and lacks some. The data hold 5,000 to 5,500 clones, with about 29% observed a single time. The sample was tumor tissue (inferred from file names), taken from a patient given nivolumab and ipilimumab in sequence. Receptors originate from a human donor with melanoma.

This clone appeared a few times. The J gene is TRBJ1-2, the V gene TRBV6-8; TRBD1 might be the D (6 bases). Germline lookup yields CDR1 MNHGY and CDR2 SAAAGT. The ends were cut back, 8 bases at V and 2 bases at J, with 27 bases in the middle. The CDR3 runs to 18 residues. The CDR3: CASSNREIQVRGNYGYTF. In DNA, the CDR3 is TGTGCCAGCTCCAACAGGGAGATCCAAGTGAGGGGGAACTATGGCTACACCTTC.

The CDR3 spells CASSEGDMGYAFF. The CDR3 region has the DNA TGTGCCAGCAGCGAGGGGGACATGGGGTATGCTTTCTTT. V usage is TRBV9 and J usage is TRBJ1-1, with D perhaps matching TRBD1 (6 bases). There are 13 residues in the CDR3. Looked up from germline, CDR1 is SGDLS and CDR2 is YYNGEE. Trimming stripped 3 bases from V and 11 bases from J, with 17 bases between.

V is TRBV30 and J is TRBJ2-2; D is possibly TRBD1 (5 bases). Looked up from germline, CDR1 is GTSNPN and CDR2 is SVGIG (reference sequence). Trimming pared 2 bases from V and 7 bases from J, leaving 11 bases between. The CDR3 totals 13 residues. The CDR3 sequence is CAWSSRAGGELFF. CDR3 coding DNA: TGTGCCTGGAGTTCCAGGGCTGGCGGGGAGCTGTTTTTT.

The chain carries TRBV5-1 and TRBJ1-4, with D possibly matching TRBD1 (5 bases). The V gene lost 0 bases and the J gene lost 7 bases, with 13 bases spanning the gap. The CDR3 runs 15 residues. Germline-derived CDR1 and CDR2 are SGHRS and YFSETQ. The CDR3 region has the DNA TGCGCCAGCAGCTTGGTGCCAGGGTCAAGTGAAAAACTGTTTTTT. The encoded protein is CASSLVPGSSEKLFF.

V usage is TRBV29-1 and J usage is TRBJ1-1; D possibly corresponds to TRBD1 (6 bases). Germline V gene sequence: CDR1 SQVTM, CDR2 ANQGSEA. The CDR3 spans 13 residues. Deletions cut 3 bases from V and 1 base from J, with 9 bases between. CDR3 DNA sequence: TGCAGCGTTGACAGGGGACAGAACACTGAAGCTTTCTTT. Translation: CSVDRGQNTEAFF.

There are a few counts of this clone. In DNA form, the CDR3 reads TGTGCCAGCAGTTTATTAGCAGCAGTAGGGGGCTACACCTTC. Amino acids: CASSLLAAVGGYTF. The V gene is TRBV28, the J gene TRBJ1-2, with D hard to call. The V end was cut by 1 base, the J end by 8 bases, with 14 bases between. The germline gives CDR1 MDHEN, CDR2 SYDVKM. This CDR3 is built from 14 residues.

The J gene is TRBJ2-2, the V gene TRBV11-3, with 12 bases aligning to TRBD2. The CDR3 length is 18 residues. The germline V gene has CDR1 SGHNT and CDR2 YENEEA. The ends lost 5 bases at V and 2 bases at J; junction bases unmatched: 9. The CDR3 here is CASSQVVTSGSNTGELFF. As DNA, the CDR3 is TGTGCCAGCAGCCAAGTTGTGACTAGCGGGAGTAACACCGGGGAGCTGTTTTTT.

The V call is TRBV11-3, the J call TRBJ2-7; 14 bases line up with TRBD2. This CDR3 is built from 15 residues. The germline V gene has CDR1 SGHNT and CDR2 YENEEA. J was trimmed by 5 bases and V by 4 bases; bases with no gene match: 4. CDR3 DNA: TGTGCCAGCAGCTCGGGACTAGCGGGAGTCAACGAGCAGTACTTC. This translates into CASSSGLAGVNEQYF.

V gene TRBV5-1 combines with J gene TRBJ2-1; 8 bases line up with TRBD2. Germline V gene sequence: CDR1 SGHRS, CDR2 YFSETQ. The CDR3 has 15 amino acids. With V trimmed by 5 bases and J by 2 bases, 6 bases remained unmatched. The CDR3 region is CASSLLAAAYNEQFF. CDR3 in DNA: TGCGCCAGCAGTTTACTAGCGGCCGCCTACAATGAGCAGTTCTTC.

This clone was recorded a few times. J is TRBJ2-2 and V is TRBV11-3, with 9 bases aligning to TRBD2. V trimming: 4 bases; J trimming: 6 bases; junction bases outside the gene matches: 9. Germline loops: CDR1 SGHNT, CDR2 YENEEA. The CDR3 loop spans 16 amino acids. The CDR3 loop is CASSSPTGTSPGELFF. In DNA form, the CDR3 reads TGTGCCAGCAGCTCCCCCACCGGGACTAGCCCCGGGGAGCTGTTTTTT.

This clone has just a few counts. DNA for the CDR3: TGTGCCAGCAGCGTCACACTAGCGGGAGCGAAAGATACGCAGTATTTT. Translated: CASSVTLAGAKDTQYF. The gene calls are TRBV11-3 and TRBJ2-3; 11 nucleotides match TRBD2. CDR1 is SGHNT and CDR2 is YENEEA in the germline V gene. CDR3 length: 16 amino acids. The trim removed 5 bases at V and 5 bases at J, leaving 9 bases unmatched.

This clone occurred a few times. The chain couples TRBV6-8 to TRBJ1-4, with TRBD1 identical over 7 bases. V was clipped by 8 bases and J by 8 bases; unmatched bases: 14. The length of the CDR3 is 15 residues. CDR1 and CDR2 (germline): MNHGY, SAAAGT. The CDR3 sequence: CASQSGGANGEKLFF. CDR3 coding DNA: TGTGCCAGCCAATCAGGGGGTGCAAACGGGGAAAAACTGTTTTTT.

This clone was counted a few times. This chain links TRBV6-8 with TRBJ2-1; a weak D match, TRBD1 (6 bases). The V gene lost 5 bases and the J gene lost 6 bases, with 11 bases spanning the gap. Germline CDR1 is MNHGY and CDR2 is SAAAGT. The CDR3 extends over 13 amino acids. The CDR3 DNA reads as TGTGCCAGCAGTGACGGCAGGGGCAATGAGCAGTTCTTC. Residues: CASSDGRGNEQFF.

This clone is medium-sized in the sample. The chain couples TRBV6-8 to TRBJ2-7, with D possibly matching TRBD2 (6 bases). The CDR3 runs to 14 residues. Trimming took 6 bases from V and 0 from J, leaving 12 bases between them. The germline CDR1 and CDR2 sequences are MNHGY and SAAAGT. CDR3 loop: CASSSSGSSYEQYF. The CDR3 DNA reads as TGTGCCAGCAGCTCCTCCGGGAGCTCCTACGAGCAGTACTTC.

This sequence joins TRBV25-1 and TRBJ2-5; D gene uncertain. Trimming removed 4 bases from V and 1 base from J, with 7 bases in between. The germline V gene encodes CDR1 MGHDK and CDR2 SYGVNS. The CDR3 covers 13 residues. The CDR3 DNA reads TGTGCCAGCAGTGCTCGGGCCCAAGAGACCCAGTACTTC. Protein sequence: CASSARAQETQYF.

This chain connects TRBV5-1 to TRBJ2-3, with a tentative D call TRBD2 (6 bases). Looked up from germline, CDR1 is SGHRS and CDR2 is YFSETQ. This CDR3 region has 16 residues. Trimming took 4 bases from V and 1 from J, leaving 16 bases between them. The DNA of the CDR3 is TGCGCCAGCAGCCGAGGAGCGGGTTTAGGCACAGATACGCAGTATTTT. Residues: CASSRGAGLGTDTQYF. Based on the CDR3 plus reference TRBV5-1 and TRBJ2-3, the full variable domain is KAGVTQTPRYLIKTRGQQVTLSCSPISGHRSVSWYQQTPGQGLQFLFEYFSETQRNKGNFPGRFSGRQFSNSRSEMNVSTLELGDSALYLCASSRGAGLGTDTQYFGPGTRLTVL.

The gene calls are TRBV7-4 and TRBJ1-5; no reliable D call. V was trimmed by 1 base and J by 4 bases, leaving 5 bases between them. CDR3 length equals 13 residues. Germline V lookup: CDR1 SGHVT, CDR2 SQSDAQ. The CDR3 DNA reads as TGTGCCAGCAGCTTAGTGCGAAATCAGCCCCAGCATTTT. The encoded protein is CASSLVRNQPQHF.